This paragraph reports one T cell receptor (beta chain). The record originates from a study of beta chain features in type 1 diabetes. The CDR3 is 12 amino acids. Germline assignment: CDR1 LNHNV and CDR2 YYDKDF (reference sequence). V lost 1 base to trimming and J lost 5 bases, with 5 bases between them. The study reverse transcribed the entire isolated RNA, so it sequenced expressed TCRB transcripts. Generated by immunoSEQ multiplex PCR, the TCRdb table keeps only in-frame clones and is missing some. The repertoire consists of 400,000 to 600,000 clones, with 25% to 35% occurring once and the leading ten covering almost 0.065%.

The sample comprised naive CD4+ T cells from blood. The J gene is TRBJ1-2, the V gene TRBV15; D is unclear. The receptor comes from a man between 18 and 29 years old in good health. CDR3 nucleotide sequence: TGTGCCACCAGCAGAGGGGTTTATGGCTACACCTTC. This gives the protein CATSRGVYGYTF.